This entry concerns a single T cell receptor beta chain. Using immunoSEQ multiplex PCR, the repertoire was profiled, and TCRdb retains in-frame clones only, with some absent. The table records roughly 40,000 clones, approximately 92% of them present only once. The sample comes from a study of T cell changes during pregnancy in multiple sclerosis. In germline, CDR1 is SGDLS, CDR2 YYNGEE. V lost 0 bases to trimming and J lost 2 bases, with 17 bases between them. The CDR3 extends over 17 amino acids. V usage is TRBV9 and J usage is TRBJ1-2; D possibly corresponds to TRBD1 (5 bases). The sequence came from a female donor in good health, enrolled as a control in a pregnancy study. This sample comprised CD4+ T cells from peripheral blood mononuclear cells, obtained after pregnancy. Here the CDR3 DNA reads TGTGCCAGCAGCGTAGGGGCCAGTAGGGGCCAGAACTATGGCTACACCTTC. Residues: CASSVGASRGQNYGYTF.